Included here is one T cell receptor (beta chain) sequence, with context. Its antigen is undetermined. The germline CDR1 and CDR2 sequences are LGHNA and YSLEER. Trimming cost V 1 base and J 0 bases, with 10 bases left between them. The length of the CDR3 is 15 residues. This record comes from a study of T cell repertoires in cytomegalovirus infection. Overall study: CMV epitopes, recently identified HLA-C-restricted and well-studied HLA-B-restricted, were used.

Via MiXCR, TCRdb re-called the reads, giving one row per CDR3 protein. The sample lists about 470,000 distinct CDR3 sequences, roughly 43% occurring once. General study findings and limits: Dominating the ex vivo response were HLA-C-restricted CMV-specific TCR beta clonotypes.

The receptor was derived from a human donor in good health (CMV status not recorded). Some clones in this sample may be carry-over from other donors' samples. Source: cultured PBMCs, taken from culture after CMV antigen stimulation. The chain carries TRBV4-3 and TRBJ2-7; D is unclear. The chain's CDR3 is CASSQGHISSYEQYF. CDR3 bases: TGCGCCAGCAGCCAAGGCCATATCTCCTCCTACGAGCAGTACTTC.